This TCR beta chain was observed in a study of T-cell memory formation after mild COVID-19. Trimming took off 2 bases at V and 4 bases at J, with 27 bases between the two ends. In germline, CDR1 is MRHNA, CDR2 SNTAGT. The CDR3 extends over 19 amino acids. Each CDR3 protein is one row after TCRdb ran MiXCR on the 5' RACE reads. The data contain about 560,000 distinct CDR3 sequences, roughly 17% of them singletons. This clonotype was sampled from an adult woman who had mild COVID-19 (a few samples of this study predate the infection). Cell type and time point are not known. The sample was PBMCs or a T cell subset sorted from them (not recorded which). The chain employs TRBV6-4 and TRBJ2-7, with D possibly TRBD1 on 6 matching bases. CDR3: CASSDNHENRALPLYEQYF. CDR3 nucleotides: TGTGCCAGCAGTGACAACCATGAGAACAGGGCCCTCCCGCTATACGAGCAGTACTTC.